This is a list of T cell receptor beta chains from one sample in a study of radiotherapy plus CTLA-4 blockade in lung cancer. Assay: immunoSEQ multiplex PCR; the TCRdb copy retains only in-frame clones and omits some. The sample has roughly 30,000 clones, about four fifths seen once. The sequencing used peripheral blood, collected from a patient treated with radiotherapy plus ipilimumab. These receptors were collected from a human donor with non-small cell lung cancer that progressed on radiotherapy plus ipilimumab. Each CDR3 is given with its conserved first and last residue. D genes are given only for firm matches. Only part of the rows carry a size: once, few, many, or a class if the clone is expanded.

length,size,J,V,D,DNA,CDR3
15,few,TRBJ1-2,TRBV6-1,TRBD1,TGTGCCAGCAGTGGGACGGACAGGGGTGGCTATGGCTACACCTTC,CASSGTDRGGYGYTF
16,NA,TRBJ2-3,TRBV4-3,NA,TGCGCCAGCAGCCAAGATCGGGCGGGATCCACAGATACGCAGTATTTT,CASSQDRAGSTDTQYF
15,NA,TRBJ1-3,TRBV5-5,NA,TGTGCCAGCAGCCCGGGACCGTCCTCAGGGAACACCATATATTTT,CASSPGPSSGNTIYF
16,NA,TRBJ1-5,TRBV28,NA,TGTGCCAGCAGTTTAGTCTCGGAGGGGGGAGTGGGACCCCAGCATTTT,CASSLVSEGGVGPQHF
13,few,TRBJ1-6,TRBV4-3,NA,TGCGCCAGCAGCCAAGATTTAAGGGCACCCCTCCACTTT,CASSQDLRAPLHF
14,NA,TRBJ1-3,TRBV18,NA,TGTGCCAGCTCACGGGACATCTCTGGAAACACCATATATTTT,CASSRDISGNTIYF
15,NA,TRBJ2-5,TRBV5-1,TRBD2,TGCGCCAGCAGCTTTTCGGCGGGAGCAGCGGAGACCCAGTACTTC,CASSFSAGAAETQYF
16,NA,TRBJ1-3,TRBV7-6,NA,TGTGCCAGCAGCTTAGCCCCGGTGAGCTCTGGAAACACCATATATTTT,CASSLAPVSSGNTIYF
15,NA,TRBJ2-3,TRBV4-1,NA,TGCGCCAGCAGCCAAGTTGGAGGGGGCACGAATACGCAGTATTTT,CASSQVGGGTNTQYF
13,NA,TRBJ1-5,TRBV6-5,TRBD1,TGTGCCAGCTCTGGACAGGGGGAAGGGGCCCAGCATTTT,CASSGQGEGAQHF
13,NA,TRBJ1-5,TRBV6-5,NA,TGTGCCAGCAGGCCCCTTGGCAATCAGCCCCAGCATTTT,CASRPLGNQPQHF
16,NA,TRBJ2-1,TRBV6-6,NA,TGTGCCAGCAGCCCTCGGCGGAAGAGCTCCTACAATGAGCAGTTCTTC,CASSPRRKSSYNEQFF
15,NA,TRBJ2-1,TRBV5-1,NA,TGCGCCAGCAGCTTGAAAAGCTCCCTCTACAATGAGCAGTTCTTC,CASSLKSSLYNEQFF
17,NA,TRBJ2-1,TRBV27,TRBD2,TGTGCCAGCAGTCCTGCCTTGGGACTAGCGGGGTCGAATGAGCAGTTCTTC,CASSPALGLAGSNEQFF
16,NA,TRBJ2-7,TRBV4-3,TRBD2,TGCGCCAGCAGCCAAGGGGGACTAGCGGGGATTTACGAGCAGTACTTC,CASSQGGLAGIYEQYF
12,NA,TRBJ1-1,TRBV30,NA,TGTGCCTGGAGTGTATCTCCCATTGAAGCTTTCTTT,CAWSVSPIEAFF
13,NA,TRBJ1-2,TRBV28,TRBD1,TGTGCCAGCAGACGGACAGGGATGGATGGCTACACCTTC,CASRRTGMDGYTF
11,NA,TRBJ1-1,TRBV6-5,NA,TGTGCCAGCAGTTACTTGGGACTCGCTTTCTTT,CASSYLGLAFF
15,NA,TRBJ2-2,TRBV9,NA,TGTGCCAGCAGCGTAACCGGGAGCCCCACCGGGGAGCTGTTTTTT,CASSVTGSPTGELFF
13,few,TRBJ2-5,TRBV11-2,NA,TGTGCCAGCAGCCCCGAAAGCCGTCAGACCCAGTACTTC,CASSPESRQTQYF
15,NA,TRBJ2-3,TRBV28,NA,TGTGCCAGCAGTTTATCATTGAACCTCCCAGATACGCAGTATTTT,CASSLSLNLPDTQYF
14,few,TRBJ2-2,TRBV6-4,TRBD1,TGTGCCAGCAGCGGGACAGGGCCCACCGGGGAGCTGTTTTTT,CASSGTGPTGELFF
15,NA,TRBJ2-7,TRBV5-1,NA,TGCGCCAGCATGACAGGTTGGGGGGATTCCTACGAGCAGTACTTC,CASMTGWGDSYEQYF
16,NA,TRBJ2-7,TRBV18,TRBD2,TGTGCCAGCTCAACCGGGACTAGCGGGGGGACCTACGAGCAGTACTTC,CASSTGTSGGTYEQYF
15,NA,TRBJ2-2,TRBV11-2,NA,TGTGCCAGCAGCTTGGGGTTACGTGGCACCGGGGAGCTGTTTTTT,CASSLGLRGTGELFF
12,few,TRBJ2-7,TRBV11-2,NA,TGTGCCAGCAGCTTCGGGGGCGGTGAGCAGTACTTC,CASSFGGGEQYF
13,NA,TRBJ2-7,TRBV5-4,NA,TGTGCCAGCAGCGTATGGGGAGCCTACGAGCAGTACTTC,CASSVWGAYEQYF
15,NA,TRBJ2-5,TRBV15,NA,TGTGCCACCAGCAGAGACACAGGCCCCCAAGAGACCCAGTACTTC,CATSRDTGPQETQYF
18,NA,TRBJ2-7,TRBV27,NA,TGTGCCAGCAGTTTAAAGGGGGTCCCTTTGGGGGGATCCTACGAGCAGTACTTC,CASSLKGVPLGGSYEQYF
15,NA,TRBJ2-1,TRBV5-1,NA,TGCGCCAGCAGCTTGTATACAGTTAGCGGTAATGAGCAGTTCTTC,CASSLYTVSGNEQFF
14,NA,TRBJ2-5,TRBV5-1,NA,TGCGCCAGCAGCTATAACCTGCTAGGGGAGACCCAGTACTTC,CASSYNLLGETQYF
15,NA,TRBJ1-4,TRBV2,NA,TGTGCCAGCAGAACTTCCGAAGCAACTAATGAAAAACTGTTTTTT,CASRTSEATNEKLFF
14,NA,TRBJ2-7,TRBV28,TRBD2,TGTGCCAGCAGGGGGCCGGGACTAGGTCCCGAGCAGTACTTC,CASRGPGLGPEQYF
16,NA,TRBJ2-7,TRBV28,TRBD2,TGTGCCAGCAGTCCAAGACTAGCGGGGCCTCCCTACGAGCAGTACTTC,CASSPRLAGPPYEQYF
14,NA,TRBJ1-2,TRBV30,TRBD1,TGTGCCTGGAACCCAGGGGGCGCGGGAGATGGCTACACCTTC,CAWNPGGAGDGYTF
14,NA,TRBJ1-4,TRBV6-5,NA,TGTGCCAGCAGTTACTCGAGTTCTAATGAAAAACTGTTTTTT,CASSYSSSNEKLFF
16,NA,TRBJ2-1,TRBV19,NA,TGTGCCAGTAGTATTAAGGGCCACCGAAATTACAATGAGCAGTTCTTC,CASSIKGHRNYNEQFF
16,NA,TRBJ2-7,TRBV4-1,TRBD1,TGCGCCAGCAGCCCCTTGGAGGAGACAGGGGACTACGAGCAGTACTTC,CASSPLEETGDYEQYF
13,once,TRBJ1-1,TRBV6-1,NA,TGTGCCAGCAGTTGGGGGCAGAACACTGAAGCTTTCTTT,CASSWGQNTEAFF
13,NA,TRBJ1-1,TRBV5-6,NA,TGTGCCAGCAGCTTGACAGTGAACACTGAAGCTTTCTTT,CASSLTVNTEAFF
13,NA,TRBJ1-2,TRBV10-2,TRBD1,TGCGCCAGCAGGGACAGGAATAACTATGGCTACACCTTC,CASRDRNNYGYTF
17,NA,TRBJ1-6,TRBV9,NA,TGTGCCAGCAGCGTAGAACCAGGGATGGGTTTGGGTTCACCCCTCCACTTT,CASSVEPGMGLGSPLHF
15,NA,TRBJ2-5,TRBV5-1,TRBD2,TGCGCCAGCAGCTTGGCGGGAGGACCGGAAGAGACCCAGTACTTC,CASSLAGGPEETQYF
14,NA,TRBJ2-5,TRBV10-1,NA,TGCGCCAGCAGTGCCCTCCCGGATTCGGGGACCCAGTACTTC,CASSALPDSGTQYF
14,NA,TRBJ2-2,TRBV10-3,TRBD2,TGTGCCATCAGCGGGGGGGCGAACACCGGGGAGCTGTTTTTT,CAISGGANTGELFF